This TCR beta chain was identified during a study of blood T cell repertoires in COVID-19. The table came from immunoSEQ multiplex PCR; TCRdb's copy has only in-frame clones and leaves some out. Among 110,000 or so clones listed, 65% to 90% were seen once. The germline V gene encodes CDR1 LNHDA and CDR2 SQIVND (reference sequence). Trimming took 3 bases from V and 0 from J, leaving 11 bases between them. The CDR3 consists of 15 residues. Sequenced input: peripheral blood. The source is a man in his forties or fifties with acute or convalescent COVID-19. The chain recombines TRBV19 with TRBJ1-1; D not resolved. The CDR3: CASSIQGEMNTEAFF. The CDR3 DNA sequence: TGTGCCAGTAGTATCCAAGGAGAGATGAACACTGAAGCTTTCTTT.